A selection of T cell receptor beta chains follows, all from one sample in a study of identical twins. One entry per CDR3 protein, called by TCRdb with MiXCR from the 5' RACE reads. The sample gives some 240,000 distinct CDR3 sequences, 10% of which show up once; about 9% is in the top ten. The material sequenced was memory T cells sorted from blood. The source of these receptors is a man aged 50 or older in good health. Each CDR3 is given with its conserved first and last residue. The D gene is left open where the match is weak. Size is stated for part of the rows, as once, few or many counts, or as a class when the clone is expanded.

j_gene	abundance	v_gene	d_gene	CDR3nt	CDR3aa
TRBJ1-2	few	TRBV9	TRBD1	TGTGCCAGCAGCCCGGCCGGGACAGGGAGCTATGGCTACACCTTC	CASSPAGTGSYGYTF
TRBJ1-2	NA	TRBV20-1	NA	TGCAGTGCTAGGAGAAGCAGATCCGGCTACACCTTC	CSARRSRSGYTF
TRBJ1-1	NA	TRBV30	NA	TGTGCCTGGAGTGTCTCAGGTTTTATAGCTTTCTTT	CAWSVSGFIAFF
TRBJ1-6	NA	TRBV7-2	TRBD1	TGTGCCAGCAGCGCAGGGGGGTGGGTTTCACCCCTCCACTTT	CASSAGGWVSPLHF
TRBJ2-2	many	TRBV6-6	NA	TGTGCCAGCAGTCATATAAGCACCGGGGAGCTGTTTTTT	CASSHISTGELFF
TRBJ2-7	many	TRBV20-1	TRBD2	TGCAGTGCTCGACTAGCGGGAGCCTTCTACGAGCAGTACTTC	CSARLAGAFYEQYF
TRBJ2-1	NA	TRBV20-1	TRBD2	TGCAGTGCTAGAATGGCTAGCGGGAGCTCCTACAATGAGCAGTTCTTC	CSARMASGSSYNEQFF
TRBJ2-7	many	TRBV18	NA	TGTGCCAGCTCTATGACACCAGGGGTTGAGCAGTACTTC	CASSMTPGVEQYF
TRBJ1-2	many	TRBV5-1	NA	TGCGCCAGCAGCTTGGATGTAGGGGACTCTGGCTACACCTTC	CASSLDVGDSGYTF
TRBJ1-6	many	TRBV6-1	NA	TGTGCCAGCAGTATCCAGGGATATAATTCACCCCTCCACTTT	CASSIQGYNSPLHF
TRBJ2-7	few	TRBV7-2	TRBD2	TGTGCCAGCAGCGCGAGGACTAGCGGGTCCTACGAGCAGTACTTC	CASSARTSGSYEQYF
TRBJ2-5	NA	TRBV24-1	TRBD2	TGTGCCACCAGTGACGGGCTACTAGCGGGCGCTCAAGAGACCCAGTACTTC	CATSDGLLAGAQETQYF
TRBJ2-5	NA	TRBV7-2	TRBD1	TGTGCCAGCAGCTCACAGGGGATAGAGACCCAGTACTTC	CASSSQGIETQYF
TRBJ2-2	many	TRBV28	NA	TGTGCCAGCAGTTTTGGGGTTGGCACCGGGGAGCTGTTTTTT	CASSFGVGTGELFF
TRBJ1-5	once	TRBV12-3/TRBV12-4	NA	TGTGCCAGCAGTTTGAACGGCCGAAATCAGCCCCAGCATTTT	CASSLNGRNQPQHF
TRBJ1-1	few	TRBV5-1	TRBD1	TGCGCCAGCAGCTCCGGGACAGGGGTTAATGAAGCTTTCTTT	CASSSGTGVNEAFF
TRBJ2-3	many	TRBV3-1	TRBD1	TGTGCCAGCAGCCAAGCGACACCGGGACAGGGGACAGATACGCAGTATTTT	CASSQATPGQGTDTQYF